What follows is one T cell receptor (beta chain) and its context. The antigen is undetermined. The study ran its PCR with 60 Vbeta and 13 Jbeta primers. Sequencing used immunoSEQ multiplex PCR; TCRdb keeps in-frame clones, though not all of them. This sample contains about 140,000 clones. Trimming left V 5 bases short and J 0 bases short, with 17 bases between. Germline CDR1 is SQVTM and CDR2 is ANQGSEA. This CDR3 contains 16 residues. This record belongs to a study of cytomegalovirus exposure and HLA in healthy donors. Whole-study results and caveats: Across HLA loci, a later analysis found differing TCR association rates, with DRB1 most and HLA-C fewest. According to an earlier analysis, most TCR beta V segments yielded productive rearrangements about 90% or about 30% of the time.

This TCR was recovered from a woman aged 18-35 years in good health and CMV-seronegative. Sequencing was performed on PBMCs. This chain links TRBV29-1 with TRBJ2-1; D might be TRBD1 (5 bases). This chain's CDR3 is CSVFRSEDTSYNEQFF. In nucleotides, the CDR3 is TGCAGCGTTTTTCGATCAGAGGACACCTCCTACAATGAGCAGTTCTTC.